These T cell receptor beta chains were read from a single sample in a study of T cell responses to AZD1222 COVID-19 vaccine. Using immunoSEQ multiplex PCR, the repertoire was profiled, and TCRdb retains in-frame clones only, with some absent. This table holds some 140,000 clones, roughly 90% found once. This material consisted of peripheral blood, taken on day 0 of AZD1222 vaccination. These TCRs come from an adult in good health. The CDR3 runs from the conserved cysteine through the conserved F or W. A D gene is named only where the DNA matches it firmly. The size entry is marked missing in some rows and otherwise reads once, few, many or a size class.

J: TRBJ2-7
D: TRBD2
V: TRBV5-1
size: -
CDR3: CASSLYGAGLADISYEQYF
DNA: TGCGCCAGCAGCTTGTACGGGGCGGGACTAGCGGATATTTCCTACGAGCAGTACTTC

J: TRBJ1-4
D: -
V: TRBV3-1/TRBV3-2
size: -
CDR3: CASSQQSSSGEKLFF
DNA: TGTGCCAGCAGCCAACAGAGTTCCTCGGGGGAAAAACTGTTTTTT

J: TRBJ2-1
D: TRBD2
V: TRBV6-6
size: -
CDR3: CASSRTTSGPSNEQFF
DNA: TGTGCCAGCAGTCGAACGACTAGCGGACCTTCCAATGAGCAGTTCTTC

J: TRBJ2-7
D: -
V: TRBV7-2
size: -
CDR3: CASSHTSTVKVYEQYF
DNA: TGTGCCAGCAGCCACACCTCAACGGTGAAAGTTTACGAGCAGTACTTC

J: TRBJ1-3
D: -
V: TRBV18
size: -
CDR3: CASSPQETSSGNTIYF
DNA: TGTGCCAGCTCACCCCAGGAGACGAGCTCTGGAAACACCATATATTTT

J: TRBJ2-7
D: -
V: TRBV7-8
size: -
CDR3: CASSLTRLGPHEQYF
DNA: TGTGCCAGCAGCTTAACTCGGTTAGGGCCCCACGAGCAGTACTTC

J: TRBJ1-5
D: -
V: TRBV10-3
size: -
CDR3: CAISDLNQPQHF
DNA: TGTGCCATCAGTGACCTTAATCAGCCCCAGCATTTT

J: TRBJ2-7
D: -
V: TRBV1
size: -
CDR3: CTSSQEIPNRTSGNYEQYF
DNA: TGCACCAGCAGCCAAGAAATCCCGAACAGAACTAGCGGTAACTACGAGCAGTACTTC

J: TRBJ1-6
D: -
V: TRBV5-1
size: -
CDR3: CASSYITDNSPLHF
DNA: TGCGCCAGCAGTTATATCACAGATAATTCACCCCTCCACTTT

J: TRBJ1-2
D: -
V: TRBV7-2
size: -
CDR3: CASSLVGRGDGYTF
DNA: TGTGCCAGCAGCTTAGTAGGCAGGGGCGATGGCTACACCTTC

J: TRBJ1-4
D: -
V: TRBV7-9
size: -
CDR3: CASSFIGNRVPREKLFF
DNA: TGTGCCAGCAGCTTCATTGGAAACAGGGTCCCTAGGGAAAAACTGTTTTTT

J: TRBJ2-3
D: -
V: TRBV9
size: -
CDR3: CASSVGASPIADTQYF
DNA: TGTGCCAGCAGCGTAGGCGCCTCCCCAATTGCAGATACGCAGTATTTT

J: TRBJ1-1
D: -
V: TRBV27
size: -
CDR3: CASRPLGSAEAFF
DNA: TGTGCCAGCAGGCCCCTAGGATCCGCTGAAGCTTTCTTT

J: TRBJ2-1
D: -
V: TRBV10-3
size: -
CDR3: CAISEPNYNEQFF
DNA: TGTGCCATCAGTGAGCCGAACTACAATGAGCAGTTCTTC

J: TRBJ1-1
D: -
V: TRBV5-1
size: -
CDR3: CASSLEPGSQNTEAFF
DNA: TGCGCCAGCAGCTTGGAGCCAGGGAGCCAGAACACTGAAGCTTTCTTT

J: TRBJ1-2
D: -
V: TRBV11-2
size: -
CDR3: CASSLEQGNYGYTF
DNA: TGTGCCAGCAGCTTAGAACAGGGTAACTATGGCTACACCTTC

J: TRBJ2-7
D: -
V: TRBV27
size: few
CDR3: CASSSINLGRNYEQYF
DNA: TGTGCCAGCAGTTCAATAAACCTTGGACGGAACTACGAGCAGTACTTC

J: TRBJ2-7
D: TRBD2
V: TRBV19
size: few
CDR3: CASISSGPLREQYF
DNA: TGTGCCAGTATAAGTAGCGGGCCCTTGAGGGAGCAGTACTTC

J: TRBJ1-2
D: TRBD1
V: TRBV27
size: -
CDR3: CASSFTGQGGYTF
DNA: TGTGCCAGCAGTTTTACGGGACAGGGGGGCTACACCTTC

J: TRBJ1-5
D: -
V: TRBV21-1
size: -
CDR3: CATLYQPQHF
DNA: TGTGCCACCCTTTATCAGCCCCAGCATTTT

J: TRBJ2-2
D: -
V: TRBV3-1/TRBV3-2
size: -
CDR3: CASSQVQRSGTGELFF
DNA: TGTGCCAGCAGCCAAGTCCAACGGTCGGGCACCGGGGAGCTGTTTTTT

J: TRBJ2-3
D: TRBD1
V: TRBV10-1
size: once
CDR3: CASSERPGGGSDTQYF
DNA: TGCGCCAGCAGTGAACGCCCAGGGGGCGGTTCGGATACGCAGTATTTT

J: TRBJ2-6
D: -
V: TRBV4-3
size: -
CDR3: CASSTQDRPNSGANVLTF
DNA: TGCGCCAGCAGCACCCAAGACAGGCCGAACTCTGGGGCCAACGTCCTGACTTTC

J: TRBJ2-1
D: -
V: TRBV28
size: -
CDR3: CASDLEGEGQVEQFF
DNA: TGTGCCAGCGACCTGGAGGGGGAGGGCCAAGTTGAGCAGTTCTTC

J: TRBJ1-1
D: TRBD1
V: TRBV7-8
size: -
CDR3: CASSLMGVRQGRENEAFF
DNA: TGTGCCAGCAGCTTAATGGGAGTTCGACAGGGCCGAGAGAATGAAGCTTTCTTT

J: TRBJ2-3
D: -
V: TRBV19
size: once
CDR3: CASSRLSTDTQYF
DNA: TGTGCCAGTAGTAGACTTTCCACAGATACGCAGTATTTT

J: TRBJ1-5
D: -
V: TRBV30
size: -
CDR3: CAWKQGSNQPQHF
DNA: TGTGCCTGGAAACAGGGTAGCAATCAGCCCCAGCATTTT

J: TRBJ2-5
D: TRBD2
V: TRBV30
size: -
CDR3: CAWSVPGTSGQETQYF
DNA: TGTGCCTGGAGTGTACCTGGGACTAGCGGACAAGAGACCCAGTACTTC

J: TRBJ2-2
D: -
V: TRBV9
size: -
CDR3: CASSARVVKTDTGELFF
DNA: TGTGCCAGCAGCGCCCGCGTAGTTAAGACGGACACCGGGGAGCTGTTTTTT

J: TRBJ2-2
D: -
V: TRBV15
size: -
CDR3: CATSHYTGELFF
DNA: TGTGCCACCAGCCATTACACCGGGGAGCTGTTTTTT

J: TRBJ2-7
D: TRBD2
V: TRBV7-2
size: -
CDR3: CASSLVAGTYEQYF
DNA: TGTGCCAGCAGCTTAGTAGCGGGGACCTACGAGCAGTACTTC

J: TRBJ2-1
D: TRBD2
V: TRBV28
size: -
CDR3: CASSPSGPLDEQFF
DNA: TGTGCCAGCAGTCCTAGCGGACCTTTGGATGAGCAGTTCTTC

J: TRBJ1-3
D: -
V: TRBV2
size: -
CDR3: CASSEARGAGNTIYF
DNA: TGTGCCAGCAGTGAAGCTCGGGGGGCTGGAAACACCATATATTTT

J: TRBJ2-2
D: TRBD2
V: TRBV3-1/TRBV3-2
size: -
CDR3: CASSHWEGDILDTGELFF
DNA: TGTGCCAGCAGCCATTGGGAGGGCGACATCTTGGACACCGGGGAGCTGTTTTTT

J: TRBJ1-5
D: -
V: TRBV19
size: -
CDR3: CASANQGIRQPQHF
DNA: TGTGCCAGCGCGAACCAGGGGATCAGGCAGCCCCAGCATTTT

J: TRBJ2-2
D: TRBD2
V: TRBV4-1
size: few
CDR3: CASSQEGTSGIGNTGELFF
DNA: TGCGCCAGCAGCCAAGAAGGCACTAGCGGGATCGGGAACACCGGGGAGCTGTTTTTT

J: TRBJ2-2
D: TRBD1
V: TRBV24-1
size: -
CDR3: CATSDPLTGGGQDTGELFF
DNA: TGTGCCACCAGTGATCCCTTGACAGGGGGCGGCCAAGACACCGGGGAGCTGTTTTTT

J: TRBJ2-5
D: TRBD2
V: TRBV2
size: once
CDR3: CASLAAGTSGGVSRETQYF
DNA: TGTGCCAGCTTAGCGGCCGGGACTAGCGGGGGAGTATCTAGGGAGACCCAGTACTTC

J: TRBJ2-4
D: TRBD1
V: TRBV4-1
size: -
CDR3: CASSLVLDRGGQNIQYF
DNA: TGCGCCAGCAGTCTCGTACTCGACAGGGGAGGTCAAAACATTCAGTACTTC